One TCR beta chain is described in this entry. The antigen is not known. The data stem from a study of T-cell reconstitution after alpha-beta-depleted transplantation in children. The CDR3 is made up of 16 amino acids. CDR1 is SGHVS and CDR2 is FNYEAQ in the germline V gene. V shed 7 bases and J 6 bases; nucleotides not matched to a gene: 13. Study-level points and caveats: At the one-year point after transplant, T-cell counts and TCRbeta diversity were found to come mostly from T cells that had been newly produced. Several hundred expanded graft clones reportedly were the source of alpha-beta T cells about two months after transplant. For some patients, TCRbeta diversity was high at day 60 because of recipient T cells and thymic progenitors that survived.

Unique molecular identifiers were used to barcode this TCRbeta library. TCRdb independently ran MiXCR on the PCR reads; one entry per CDR3 protein. This table has about 98,000 distinct CDR3 sequences, about 22% appearing once. Sequenced here: PBMCs, sampled before TCRalphabeta/CD19-depleted stem cell transplant. The source of this sequence is a boy younger than 10 with acute lymphoblastic leukemia, due to receive a stem cell transplant. This chain joins TRBV7-6 and TRBJ2-1; 9 bases are shared with TRBD2. Written as DNA, the CDR3 is TGTGCCAGCAACGCAAATCGGCTAGCGGGGCTCAATGAGCAGTTCTTC. Its protein product is CASNANRLAGLNEQFF.